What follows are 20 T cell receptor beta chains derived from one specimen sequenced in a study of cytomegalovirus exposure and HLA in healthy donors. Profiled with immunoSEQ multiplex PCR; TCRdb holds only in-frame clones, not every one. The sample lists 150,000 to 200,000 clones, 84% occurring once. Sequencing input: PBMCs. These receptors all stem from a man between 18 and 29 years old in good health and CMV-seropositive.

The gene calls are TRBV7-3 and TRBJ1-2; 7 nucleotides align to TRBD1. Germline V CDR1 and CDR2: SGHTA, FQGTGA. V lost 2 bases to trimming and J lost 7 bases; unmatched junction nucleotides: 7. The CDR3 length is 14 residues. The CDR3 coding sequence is TGTGCCAGCAGCTTAGGAAACAGGGGCGGTGGCTACACCTTC. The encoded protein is CASSLGNRGGGYTF.

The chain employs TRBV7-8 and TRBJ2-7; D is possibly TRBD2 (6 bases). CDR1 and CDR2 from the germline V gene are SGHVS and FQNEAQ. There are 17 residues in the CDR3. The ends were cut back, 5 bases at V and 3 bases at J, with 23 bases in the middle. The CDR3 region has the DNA TGTGCCAGCAGCCTGCTCCGGACTGCCCTGGGGGGCTACGAGCAGTACTTC. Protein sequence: CASSLLRTALGGYEQYF.

This chain's CDR3 is CASSMKLQRHSYEQYF. The DNA for the CDR3 is TGTGCCAGTAGTATGAAGCTGCAGAGGCACTCCTACGAGCAGTACTTC. The V and J genes are TRBV19 and TRBJ2-7, with D hard to call. This CDR3 spans 16 amino acids. Germline-derived CDR1 and CDR2 are LNHDA and SQIVND (reference sequence). The V end was cut by 3 bases, the J end by 0 bases, with 15 bases between.

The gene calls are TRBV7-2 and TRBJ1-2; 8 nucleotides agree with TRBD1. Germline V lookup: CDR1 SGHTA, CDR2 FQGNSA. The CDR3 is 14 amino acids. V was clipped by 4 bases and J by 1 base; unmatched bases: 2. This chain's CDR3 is CASSSGQVNYGYTF. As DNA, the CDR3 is TGTGCCAGCAGCTCGGGACAGGTTAACTATGGCTACACCTTC. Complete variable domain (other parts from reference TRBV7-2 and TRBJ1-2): GAGVSQSPSNKVTEKGKDVELRCDPISGHTALYWYRQSLGQGLEFLIYFQGNSAPDKSGLPSDRFSAERTGGSVSTLTIQRTQQEDSAVYLCASSSGQVNYGYTFGSGTRLTVV.

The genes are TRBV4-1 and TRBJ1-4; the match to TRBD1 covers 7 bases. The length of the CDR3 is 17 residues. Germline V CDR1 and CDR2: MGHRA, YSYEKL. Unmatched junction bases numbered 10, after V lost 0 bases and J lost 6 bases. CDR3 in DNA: TGCGCCAGCAGCCAAGATTCCCGACAGGGTTCTTATGAAAAACTGTTTTTT. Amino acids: CASSQDSRQGSYEKLFF.

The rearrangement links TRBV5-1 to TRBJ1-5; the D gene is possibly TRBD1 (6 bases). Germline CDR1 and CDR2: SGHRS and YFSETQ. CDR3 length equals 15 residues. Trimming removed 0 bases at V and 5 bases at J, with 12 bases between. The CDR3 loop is CASSLEGGRDQPQHF. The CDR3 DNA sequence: TGCGCCAGCAGCTTGGAAGGGGGTCGGGATCAGCCCCAGCATTTT.

CDR3 DNA sequence: TGTGCCTGGAGTCCTCCCCGGGTGTACAATGAGCAGTTCTTC. It encodes CAWSPPRVYNEQFF. The chain carries TRBV30 and TRBJ2-1; D call uncertain. Germline CDR1 and CDR2: GTSNPN and SVGIG (reference sequence). With 2 bases removed from V and 4 bases from J, the gap between germline ends came to 12 bases. The CDR3 has 14 amino acids.

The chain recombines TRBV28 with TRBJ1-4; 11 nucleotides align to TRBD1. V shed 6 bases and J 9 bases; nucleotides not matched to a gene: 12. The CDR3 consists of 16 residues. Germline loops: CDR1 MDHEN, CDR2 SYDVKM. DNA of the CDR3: TGTGCCAGCAGCCCGATGGGGGGGACAGGGGGGAAAAAACTGTTTTTT. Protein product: CASSPMGGTGGKKLFF.

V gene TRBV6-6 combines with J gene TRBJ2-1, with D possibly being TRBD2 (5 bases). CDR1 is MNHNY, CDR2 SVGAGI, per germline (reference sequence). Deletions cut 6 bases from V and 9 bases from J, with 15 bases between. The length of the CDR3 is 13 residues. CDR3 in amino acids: CASRRSKGGEQFF. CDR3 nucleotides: TGTGCCAGCAGGCGGTCTAAAGGAGGTGAGCAGTTCTTC.

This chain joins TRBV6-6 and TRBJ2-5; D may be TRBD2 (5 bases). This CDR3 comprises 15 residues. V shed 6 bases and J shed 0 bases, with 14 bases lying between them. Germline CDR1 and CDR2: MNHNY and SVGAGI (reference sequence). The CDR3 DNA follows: TGTGCCAGCAGGTCCCACCTACTAGACCAAGAGACCCAGTACTTC. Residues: CASRSHLLDQETQYF.

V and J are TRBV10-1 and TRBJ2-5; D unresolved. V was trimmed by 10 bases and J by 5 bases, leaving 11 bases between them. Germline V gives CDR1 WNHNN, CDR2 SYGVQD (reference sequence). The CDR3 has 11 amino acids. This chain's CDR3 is CATSGVETQYF. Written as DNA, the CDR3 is TGCGCCACCTCCGGAGTGGAGACCCAGTACTTC.

CDR3 nucleotide sequence: TGTGCCAGCAGCTCCGAGCGGGAGGGACGGGGGACCCAGTACTTC. Encoded protein: CASSSEREGRGTQYF. V is TRBV13 and J is TRBJ2-5, with 10 bases fitting TRBD2. Per the germline V gene, CDR1 is PRHDT and CDR2 is FYEKMQ (reference sequence). J was trimmed by 7 bases and V by 4 bases; bases with no gene match: 9. The CDR3 length is 15 residues.

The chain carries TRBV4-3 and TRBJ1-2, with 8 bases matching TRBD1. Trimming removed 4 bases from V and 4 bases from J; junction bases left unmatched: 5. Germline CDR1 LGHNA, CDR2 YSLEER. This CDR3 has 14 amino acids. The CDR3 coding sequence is TGCGCCAGCAGCCGGGCAGGGGGCACCTATGGCTACACCTTC. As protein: CASSRAGGTYGYTF.

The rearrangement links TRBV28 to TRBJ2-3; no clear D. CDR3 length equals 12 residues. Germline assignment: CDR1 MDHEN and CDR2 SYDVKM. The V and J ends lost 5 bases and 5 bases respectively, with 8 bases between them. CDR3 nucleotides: TGTGCCAGCAGTGCGCCCCTAGATACGCAGTATTTT. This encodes CASSAPLDTQYF.

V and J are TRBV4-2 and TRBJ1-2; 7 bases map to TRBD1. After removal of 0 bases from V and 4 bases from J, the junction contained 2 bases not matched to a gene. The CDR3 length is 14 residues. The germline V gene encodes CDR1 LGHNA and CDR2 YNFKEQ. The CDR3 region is CASSQETGSYGYTF. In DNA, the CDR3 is TGTGCCAGCAGCCAAGAGACAGGGAGCTATGGCTACACCTTC.

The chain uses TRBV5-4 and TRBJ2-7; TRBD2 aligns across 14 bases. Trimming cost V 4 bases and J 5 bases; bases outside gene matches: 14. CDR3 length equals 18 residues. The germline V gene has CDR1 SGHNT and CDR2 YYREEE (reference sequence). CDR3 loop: CASSRTSGRPSFPHEQYF. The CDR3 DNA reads TGTGCCAGCAGCCGGACTAGCGGGAGGCCCTCCTTCCCGCACGAGCAGTACTTC.

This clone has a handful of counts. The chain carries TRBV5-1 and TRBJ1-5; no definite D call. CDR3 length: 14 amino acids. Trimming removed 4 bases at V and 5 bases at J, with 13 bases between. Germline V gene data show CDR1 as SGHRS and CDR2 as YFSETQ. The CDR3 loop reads CASSARPGDQPQHF. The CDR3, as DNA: TGCGCCAGCAGCGCCCGCCCCGGTGATCAGCCCCAGCATTTT.

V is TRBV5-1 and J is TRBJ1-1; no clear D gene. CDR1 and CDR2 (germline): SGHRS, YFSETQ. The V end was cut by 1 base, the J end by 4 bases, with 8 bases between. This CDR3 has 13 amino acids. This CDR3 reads CASSLYGVTEAFF. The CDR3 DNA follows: TGCGCCAGCAGCTTGTACGGGGTCACTGAAGCTTTCTTT.

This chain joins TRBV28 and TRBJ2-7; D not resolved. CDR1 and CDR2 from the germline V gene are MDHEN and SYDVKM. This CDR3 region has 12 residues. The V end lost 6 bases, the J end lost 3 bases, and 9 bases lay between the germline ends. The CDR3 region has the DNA TGTGCCAGCAGCGGAGTAGGCTACGAGCAGTACTTC. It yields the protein CASSGVGYEQYF.

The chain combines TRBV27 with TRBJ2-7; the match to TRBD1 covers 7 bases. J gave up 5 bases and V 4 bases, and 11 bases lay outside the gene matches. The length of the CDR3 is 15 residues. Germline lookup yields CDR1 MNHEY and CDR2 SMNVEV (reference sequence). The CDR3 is CASSSRQGIPNEQYF. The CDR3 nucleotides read TGTGCCAGCAGTTCCAGACAGGGTATCCCTAACGAGCAGTACTTC.